The text below deals with one T cell receptor (beta chain). Its antigen is undetermined. The sample comes from a study of T-cell memory formation after mild COVID-19. Across the study: TCR clusters largely stayed donor specific.

CDR3 length: 17 residues. Germline values: CDR1 DFQATT, CDR2 SNEGSKA (reference sequence). V was pared by 6 bases and J by 0 bases, with 11 bases of the junction left unmatched. Study observations and caveats: In second-wave clones peaking day 37, SARS-CoV-2 specificity remained unconfirmed. Pre-infection memory showed some responding clones, and this suggested that cross-reactive memory joined.

Using constant-segment primers, 5'RACE produced TCR alpha and TCR beta cDNA libraries carrying sample barcodes and UMIs. One entry per CDR3 protein, called by TCRdb with MiXCR from the 5' RACE reads. The table includes some 280,000 distinct CDR3 sequences, around 15% detected once. The sequencing input was PBMCs or a T cell subset sorted from them (not recorded which). The chain joins TRBV20-1 to TRBJ2-4, with TRBD2 matching over 10 bases. The source is a young man who had mild COVID-19 (a few samples of this study predate the infection). Cell type and time point are not known. This chain's CDR3 is CSANRVAGGLAKNIQYF. CDR3 nucleotides: TGCAGTGCAAACAGGGTAGCGGGGGGCTTAGCCAAAAACATTCAGTACTTC.